A selection of T cell receptor beta chains follows, all from one sample in a study of T cell responses to AZD1222 COVID-19 vaccine. Using immunoSEQ multiplex PCR, the repertoire was profiled, and TCRdb retains in-frame clones only, with some absent. The sample yields more than 85,000 clones, 70% to 90% seen once. The material was peripheral blood, obtained on day 0 of AZD1222 vaccination. Every receptor here comes from an adult in good health. The CDR3 runs from the conserved cysteine through the conserved F or W. Fields, in order: D gene, V gene, clone size, J gene, CDR3 DNA, CDR3 protein. A D gene is named only where the DNA matches it firmly. A clone size is listed for some rows: how often the clone was seen (once, few, many), or a class if it is expanded.

-	TRBV12-5	-	TRBJ1-1	TGTGCTAGTGGTCCTTTCGGGGGCACTGAAGCTTTCTTT	CASGPFGGTEAFF
-	TRBV3-1/TRBV3-2	-	TRBJ2-1	TGTGCCAGCAGCCAAGATTTGACAAGTCCCTCCTACAATGAGCAGTTCTTC	CASSQDLTSPSYNEQFF
TRBD2	TRBV6-2/TRBV6-3	-	TRBJ2-4	TGTGCCAGCAGTTACTCTACTAGCGGGAACATAGCCAAAAACATTCAGTACTTC	CASSYSTSGNIAKNIQYF
TRBD1	TRBV6-5	once	TRBJ2-2	TGTGCCAGCAGTTACAGGGGACAGATGAACACCGGGGAGCTGTTTTTT	CASSYRGQMNTGELFF
-	TRBV27	-	TRBJ1-1	TGTGCCAGCATGAACGGGAACACTGAAGCTTTCTTT	CASMNGNTEAFF
-	TRBV7-9	-	TRBJ1-1	TGTGCCAGCAGCTTAGGACAGTTAAACACTGAAGCTTTCTTT	CASSLGQLNTEAFF
TRBD2	TRBV24-1	-	TRBJ2-3	TGTGCCACCAGTGATTCTAGCGGGAGAGAGGGGAGCACAGATACGCAGTATTTT	CATSDSSGREGSTDTQYF
-	TRBV9	-	TRBJ2-1	TGTGCCAGCAGCGTAGCAGGGGCTAATGAGCAGTTCTTC	CASSVAGANEQFF
-	TRBV27	-	TRBJ2-7	TGTGCCAGCAGCCCGACAGGACGTACGCGGTACTTC	CASSPTGRTRYF
-	TRBV5-1	-	TRBJ1-3	TGCGCCAGCAGCCCGGCGGACTCTGGAAACACCATATATTTT	CASSPADSGNTIYF
-	TRBV27	once	TRBJ1-2	TGTGCCAGCAGTTTATCGTGGGGGGCTAACTATGGCTACACCTTC	CASSLSWGANYGYTF
-	TRBV6-5	once	TRBJ1-4	TGTGCCAGCAGTTCCCCGGGACCTCCCGCAAGGGAAAAACTGTTTTTT	CASSSPGPPAREKLFF
TRBD1	TRBV29-1	-	TRBJ1-1	TGCAGCGTTGGACAGGGGCGGGGAGCTTTCTTT	CSVGQGRGAFF
-	TRBV6-5	-	TRBJ2-1	TGTGCCAGCAGCCACTTGCTAGTAGGGATAAATGAGCAGTTCTTC	CASSHLLVGINEQFF
TRBD2	TRBV10-3	-	TRBJ2-3	TGTGCCACAAAAGCGGGAGGACCTAAAAGCACAGATACGCAGTATTTT	CATKAGGPKSTDTQYF
TRBD2	TRBV6-2/TRBV6-3	-	TRBJ2-3	TGTGCCAGCAGTTACCCTGGGACTAGCGGGAGGATACATTTT	CASSYPGTSGRIHF
-	TRBV28	-	TRBJ2-1	TGTGCCAGCAGCCGCCTCGAGTCCTACAATGAGCAGTTCTTC	CASSRLESYNEQFF
-	TRBV3-1/TRBV3-2	-	TRBJ1-2	TGTGCCAGCAGTGAGATCCCAAGGACCGAGAATGGCTACACCTTC	CASSEIPRTENGYTF
-	TRBV20-1	-	TRBJ1-4	TGCAGTGCTAGTCGCCGGGCAACTAATGAAAAACTGTTTTTT	CSASRRATNEKLFF
-	TRBV6-1	-	TRBJ2-1	TGTGCCAGCAGTGACAGGGTCGGCGAGCAGTTCTTC	CASSDRVGEQFF
-	TRBV28	-	TRBJ1-4	TGTGCCGCCCGGGGCGCAACTAATGAAAAACTGTTTTTT	CAARGATNEKLFF
-	TRBV28	-	TRBJ1-6	TGTGCCAGCAGTTCGGGGGGTTTCTACTCACCCCTCCACTTT	CASSSGGFYSPLHF
-	TRBV5-4	-	TRBJ2-1	TGTGCCAGCAGCCAGGGCCTTGACTACAATGAGCAGTTCTTC	CASSQGLDYNEQFF
-	TRBV5-1	-	TRBJ1-5	TGCGCCAGCAGCGCAGGGCAGCTGAATAGCAATCAGCCCCAGCATTTT	CASSAGQLNSNQPQHF
-	TRBV11-2	-	TRBJ1-4	TGTGCCAGCAGCTTAACAGGAAAACTGTTTTTT	CASSLTGKLFF
-	TRBV10-3	-	TRBJ2-1	TGTGCCATCAGTGGAGGAATCGAGCAGTTCTTC	CAISGGIEQFF
-	TRBV6-1	-	TRBJ1-1	TGTGCCAGCAGGCCACAGAACACTGAAGCTTTCTTT	CASRPQNTEAFF
TRBD2	TRBV19	-	TRBJ2-7	TGTGCCAGTCGACCTGGGGGGGCCAGTGGGACTAGAGGCTACGAGCAGTACTTC	CASRPGGASGTRGYEQYF
TRBD2	TRBV20-1	-	TRBJ2-3	TGCAGTGCTAGTTCGCTAGCGGGCCTCACAGATACGCAGTATTTT	CSASSLAGLTDTQYF
TRBD2	TRBV11-3	once	TRBJ2-1	TGTGCCAGCAGCTTAGGGGAGGGATACAATGAGCAGTTCTTC	CASSLGEGYNEQFF
-	TRBV5-4	-	TRBJ1-1	TGTGCCAGCAGTTTCGACACCACTGAAGCTTTCTTT	CASSFDTTEAFF
TRBD2	TRBV6-1	-	TRBJ2-1	TGTGCCAGCAGTGAAGGGGGGGGTTGGTACAATGAGCAGTTCTTC	CASSEGGGWYNEQFF
-	TRBV11-2	once	TRBJ1-2	TGTGCCAGCACACGGGAGGGGGGATCCTATGGCTACACCTTC	CASTREGGSYGYTF
TRBD2	TRBV27	-	TRBJ2-5	TGTGCCAGCAGTTCCGCGGGAGGGGATGAGACCCAGTACTTC	CASSSAGGDETQYF
-	TRBV2	-	TRBJ1-2	TGTGCCAGCAGTGAAGGAACAGGGAGATCGGGCAACTATGGCTACACCTTC	CASSEGTGRSGNYGYTF
-	TRBV7-3	-	TRBJ2-7	TGTGCCAGCAGCTTAGAGCTGAACCACTACGAGCAGTACTTC	CASSLELNHYEQYF
-	TRBV7-6	-	TRBJ2-1	TGTGCCAGCAGCCCCGGGACCTCCGACTACAATGAGCAGTTCTTC	CASSPGTSDYNEQFF
TRBD2	TRBV6-5	-	TRBJ2-4	TGTGCCAGCAGTTACTCGATCCGGGGGGGACAAAACATTCAGTACTTC	CASSYSIRGGQNIQYF
-	TRBV5-1	-	TRBJ2-3	TGCGCCAGCAGCTTGGGACAGGCCTCAGATACGCAGTATTTT	CASSLGQASDTQYF
-	TRBV29-1	once	TRBJ2-1	TGCAGCGTTGCTAGGGGGACCTACAATGAGCAGTTCTTC	CSVARGTYNEQFF
-	TRBV18	-	TRBJ2-2	TGTGCCAGCTCACCACAGGGCACCGGGGAGCTGTTTTTT	CASSPQGTGELFF
TRBD1	TRBV24-1	-	TRBJ1-2	TGTGCCACCAGTGATTCAGGCGGACAGGGGGTTAATGGCTACACCTTC	CATSDSGGQGVNGYTF
TRBD1	TRBV7-9	-	TRBJ1-2	TGTGCCAGCAGCTTAGGACAGGGAAATGGCTACACCTTC	CASSLGQGNGYTF
-	TRBV7-9	once	TRBJ1-1	TGTGCCAGCAGCTTACGGACTGAAGCTTTCTTT	CASSLRTEAFF
-	TRBV20-1	-	TRBJ2-7	TGCAGTGCTAGTTCGGGCGGGGCTGGTGAGCAGTACTTC	CSASSGGAGEQYF
TRBD2	TRBV7-3	-	TRBJ2-1	TGTGCCAGCAGCTTAACTAGCGGGATAGGGGACAATGAGCAGTTCTTC	CASSLTSGIGDNEQFF